Ten or more counts support the clone carrying this T cell receptor beta chain. Antigen specificity is unknown. These data come from a study of beta chain features in type 1 diabetes. Expressed TCRB transcripts were sequenced because the isolated RNA had all been reverse transcribed beforehand. TCRdb's copy holds only in-frame clones and misses some; the assay was immunoSEQ multiplex PCR. Of roughly 160,000 clones in the sample, approximately 8.1% were seen once. Study results and caveats: Across all four CD4+ subsets, people with type 1 diabetes showed modestly shorter TCRB CDR3s.

Germline CDR1 and CDR2: MDHEN and SYDVKM. This CDR3 is 13 amino acids long. Trimming removed 4 bases from V and 12 bases from J, with 16 bases in between. The receptor was derived from a woman in her 40s with type 1 diabetes. This chain links TRBV28 with TRBJ2-1; the D is unclear. Input material: central memory CD4+ T cells from blood. This CDR3 reads CASSSTVYPWQFF. CDR3 sequence (DNA): TGTGCCAGCAGTTCCACGGTCTACCCCTGGCAGTTCTTC.